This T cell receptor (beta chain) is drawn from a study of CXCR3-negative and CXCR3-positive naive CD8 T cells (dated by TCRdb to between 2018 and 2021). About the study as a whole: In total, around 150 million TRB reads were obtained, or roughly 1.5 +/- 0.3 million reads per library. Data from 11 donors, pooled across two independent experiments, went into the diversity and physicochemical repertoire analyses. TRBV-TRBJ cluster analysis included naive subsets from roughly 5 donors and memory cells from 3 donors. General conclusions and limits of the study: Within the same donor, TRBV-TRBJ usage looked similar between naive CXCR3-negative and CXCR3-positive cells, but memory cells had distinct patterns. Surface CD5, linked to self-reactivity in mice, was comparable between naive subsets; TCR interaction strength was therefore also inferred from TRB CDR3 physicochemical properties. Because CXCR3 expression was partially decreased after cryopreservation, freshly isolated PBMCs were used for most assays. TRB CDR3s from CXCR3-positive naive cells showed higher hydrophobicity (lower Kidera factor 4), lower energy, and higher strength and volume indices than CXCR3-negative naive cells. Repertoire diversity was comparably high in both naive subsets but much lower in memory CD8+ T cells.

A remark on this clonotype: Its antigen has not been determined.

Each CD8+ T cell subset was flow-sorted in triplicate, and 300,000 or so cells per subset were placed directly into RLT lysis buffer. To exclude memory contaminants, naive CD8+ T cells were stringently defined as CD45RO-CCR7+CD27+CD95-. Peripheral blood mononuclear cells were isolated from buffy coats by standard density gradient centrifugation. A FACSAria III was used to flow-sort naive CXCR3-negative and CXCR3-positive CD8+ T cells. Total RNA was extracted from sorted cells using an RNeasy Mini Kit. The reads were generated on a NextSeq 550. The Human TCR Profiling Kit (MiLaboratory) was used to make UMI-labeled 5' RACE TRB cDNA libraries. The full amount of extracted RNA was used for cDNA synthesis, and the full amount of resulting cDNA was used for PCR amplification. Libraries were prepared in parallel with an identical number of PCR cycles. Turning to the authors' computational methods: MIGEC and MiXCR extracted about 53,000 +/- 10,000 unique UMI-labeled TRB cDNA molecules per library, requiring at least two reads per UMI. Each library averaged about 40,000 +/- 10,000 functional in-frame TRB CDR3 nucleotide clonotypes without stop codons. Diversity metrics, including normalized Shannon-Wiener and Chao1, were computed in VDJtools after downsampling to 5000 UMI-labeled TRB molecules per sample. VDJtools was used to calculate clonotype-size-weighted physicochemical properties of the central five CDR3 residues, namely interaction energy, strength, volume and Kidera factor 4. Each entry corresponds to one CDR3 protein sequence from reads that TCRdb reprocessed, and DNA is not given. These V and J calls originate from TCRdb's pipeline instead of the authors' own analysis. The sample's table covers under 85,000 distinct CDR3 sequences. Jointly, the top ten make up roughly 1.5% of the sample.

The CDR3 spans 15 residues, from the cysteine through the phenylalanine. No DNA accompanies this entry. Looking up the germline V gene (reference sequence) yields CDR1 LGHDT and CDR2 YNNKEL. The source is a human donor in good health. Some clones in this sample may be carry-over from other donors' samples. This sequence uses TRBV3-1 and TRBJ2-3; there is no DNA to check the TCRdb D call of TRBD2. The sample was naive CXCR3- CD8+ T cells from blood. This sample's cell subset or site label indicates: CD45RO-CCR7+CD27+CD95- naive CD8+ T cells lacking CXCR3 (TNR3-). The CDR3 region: CASSQEWHGRDTQYF.